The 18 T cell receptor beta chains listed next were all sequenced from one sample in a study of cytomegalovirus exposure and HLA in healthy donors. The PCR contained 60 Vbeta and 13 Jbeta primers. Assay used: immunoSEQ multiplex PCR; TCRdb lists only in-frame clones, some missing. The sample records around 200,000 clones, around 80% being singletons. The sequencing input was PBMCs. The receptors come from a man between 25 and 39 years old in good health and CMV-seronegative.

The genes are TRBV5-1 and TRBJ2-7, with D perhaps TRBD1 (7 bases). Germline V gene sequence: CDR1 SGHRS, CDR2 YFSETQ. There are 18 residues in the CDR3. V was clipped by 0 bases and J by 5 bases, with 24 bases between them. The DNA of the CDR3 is TGCGCCAGCAGCTTGGATCCGGCACAGGGGTGGGGGGAAAACGAGCAGTACTTC. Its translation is CASSLDPAQGWGENEQYF.

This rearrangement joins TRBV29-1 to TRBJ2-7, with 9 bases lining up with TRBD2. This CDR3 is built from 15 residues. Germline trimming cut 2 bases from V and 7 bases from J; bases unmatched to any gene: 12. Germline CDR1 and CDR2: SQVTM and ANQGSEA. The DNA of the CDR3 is TGCAGCGTTGAATACGTAGCGGGAGCTTCGGGGGAGCAGTACTTC. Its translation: CSVEYVAGASGEQYF.

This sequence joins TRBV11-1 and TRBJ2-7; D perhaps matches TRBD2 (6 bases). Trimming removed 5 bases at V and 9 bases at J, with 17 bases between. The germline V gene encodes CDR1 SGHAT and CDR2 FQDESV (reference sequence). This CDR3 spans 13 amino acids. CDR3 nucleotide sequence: TGTGCCAGCAGCATCTCAACTAGCAGCGTGCAGTACTTC. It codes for CASSISTSSVQYF.

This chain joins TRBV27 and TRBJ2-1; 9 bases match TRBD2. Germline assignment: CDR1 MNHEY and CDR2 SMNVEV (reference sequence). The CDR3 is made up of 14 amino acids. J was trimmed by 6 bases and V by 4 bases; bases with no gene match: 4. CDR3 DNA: TGTGCCAGCAGTTCCTTAGCGGGAGTCAATGAGCAGTTCTTC. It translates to CASSSLAGVNEQFF.

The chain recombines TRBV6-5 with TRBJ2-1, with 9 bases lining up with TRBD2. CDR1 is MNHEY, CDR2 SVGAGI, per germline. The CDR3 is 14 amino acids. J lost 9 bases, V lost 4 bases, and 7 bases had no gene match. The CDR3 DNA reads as TGTGCCAGCAGTTCCCTAGCGGGAAGCGTTGAGCAGTTCTTC. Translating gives CASSSLAGSVEQFF.

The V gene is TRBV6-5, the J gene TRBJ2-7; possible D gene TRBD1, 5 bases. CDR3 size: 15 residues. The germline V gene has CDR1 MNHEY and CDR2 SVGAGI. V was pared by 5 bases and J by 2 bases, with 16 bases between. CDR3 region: CASSGPRGLTYEQYF. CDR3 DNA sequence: TGTGCCAGCAGTGGCCCTAGGGGCCTAACCTACGAGCAGTACTTC.

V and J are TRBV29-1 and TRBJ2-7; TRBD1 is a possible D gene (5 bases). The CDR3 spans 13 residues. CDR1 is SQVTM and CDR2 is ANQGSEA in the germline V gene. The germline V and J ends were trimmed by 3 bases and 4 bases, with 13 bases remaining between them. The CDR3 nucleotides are TGCAGCGTTGAGGGTGACAGCCAATACGAGCAGTACTTC. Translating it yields CSVEGDSQYEQYF.

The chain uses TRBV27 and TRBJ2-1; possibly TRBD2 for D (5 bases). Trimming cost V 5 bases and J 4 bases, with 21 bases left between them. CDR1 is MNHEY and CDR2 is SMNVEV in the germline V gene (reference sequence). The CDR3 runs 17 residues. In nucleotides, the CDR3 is TGTGCCAGCAGTCCACACACGACTGGAAGACTATACAATGAGCAGTTCTTC. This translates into CASSPHTTGRLYNEQFF.

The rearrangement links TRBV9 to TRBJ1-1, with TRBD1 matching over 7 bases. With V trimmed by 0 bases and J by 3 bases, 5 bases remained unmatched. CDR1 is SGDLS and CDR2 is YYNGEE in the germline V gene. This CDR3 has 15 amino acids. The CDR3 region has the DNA TGTGCCAGCAGCGTAGGGTTCAGGGGGTACACTGAAGCTTTCTTT. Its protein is CASSVGFRGYTEAFF.

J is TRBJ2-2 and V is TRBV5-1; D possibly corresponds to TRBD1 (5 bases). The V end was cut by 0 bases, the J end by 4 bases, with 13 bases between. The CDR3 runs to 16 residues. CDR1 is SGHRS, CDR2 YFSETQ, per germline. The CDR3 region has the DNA TGCGCCAGCAGCTTGGAGGCAGGGTGGGGCACCGGGGAGCTGTTTTTT. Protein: CASSLEAGWGTGELFF.

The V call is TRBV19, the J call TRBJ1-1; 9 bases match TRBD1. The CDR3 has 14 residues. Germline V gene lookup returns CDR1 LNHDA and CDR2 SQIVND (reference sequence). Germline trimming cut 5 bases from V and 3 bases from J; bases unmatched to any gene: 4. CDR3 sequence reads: CASSVTGGYTEAFF. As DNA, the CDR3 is TGTGCCAGTAGTGTGACAGGGGGTTACACTGAAGCTTTCTTT.

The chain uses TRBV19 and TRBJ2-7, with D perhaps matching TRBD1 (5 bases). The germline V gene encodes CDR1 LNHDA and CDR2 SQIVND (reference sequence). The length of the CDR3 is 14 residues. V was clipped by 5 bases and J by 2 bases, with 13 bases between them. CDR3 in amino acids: CASSARLGPYEQYF. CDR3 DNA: TGTGCCAGTAGTGCCCGGTTGGGGCCCTACGAGCAGTACTTC.

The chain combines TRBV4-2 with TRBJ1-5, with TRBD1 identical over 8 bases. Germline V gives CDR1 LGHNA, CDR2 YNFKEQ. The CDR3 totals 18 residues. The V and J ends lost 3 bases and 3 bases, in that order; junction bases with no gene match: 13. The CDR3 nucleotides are TGTGCCAGCAGCCAGGATGACAGGGGATCGGTGGTCAATCAGCCCCAGCATTTT. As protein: CASSQDDRGSVVNQPQHF.

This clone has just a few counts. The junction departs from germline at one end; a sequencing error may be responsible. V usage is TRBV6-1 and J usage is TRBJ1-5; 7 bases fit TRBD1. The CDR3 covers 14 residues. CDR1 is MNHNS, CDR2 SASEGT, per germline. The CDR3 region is CASREGGAGQPQHF. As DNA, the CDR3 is TGTGCCAGCAGGGAAGGGGGCGCAGGTCAGCCCCAGCATTTT.

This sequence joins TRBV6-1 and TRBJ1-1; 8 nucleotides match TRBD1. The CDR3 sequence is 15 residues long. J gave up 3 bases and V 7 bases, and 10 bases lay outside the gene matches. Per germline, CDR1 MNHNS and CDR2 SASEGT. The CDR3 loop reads CASNDRGPADTEAFF. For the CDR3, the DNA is TGTGCCAGCAACGACAGGGGCCCCGCGGACACTGAAGCTTTCTTT.

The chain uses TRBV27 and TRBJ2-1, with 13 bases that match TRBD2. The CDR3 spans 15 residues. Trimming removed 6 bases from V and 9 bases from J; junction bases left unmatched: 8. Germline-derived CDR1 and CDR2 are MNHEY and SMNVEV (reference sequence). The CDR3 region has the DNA TGTGCCAGCAGAACGGGACTAGCGGGAAGCGGTGAGCAGTTCTTC. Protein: CASRTGLAGSGEQFF.

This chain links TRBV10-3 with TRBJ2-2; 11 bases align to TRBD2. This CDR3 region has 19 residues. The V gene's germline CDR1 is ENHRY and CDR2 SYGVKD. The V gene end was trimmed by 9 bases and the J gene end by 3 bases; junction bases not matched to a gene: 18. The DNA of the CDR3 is TGTGCCATTCGCCCGTCCGGGGGGGGGACTAGCGGAGACACCGGGGAGCTGTTTTTT. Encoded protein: CAIRPSGGGTSGDTGELFF.

The CDR3 DNA is TGTGCCAGCAGCTTGGGGCTAGCGGGAGATGGGAATGAGCAGTTCTTC. Its translation is CASSLGLAGDGNEQFF. This chain joins TRBV5-4 and TRBJ2-1; 10 positions agree with TRBD2. V was clipped by 0 bases and J by 7 bases; unmatched bases: 7. Per germline, CDR1 SGHNT and CDR2 YYREEE (reference sequence). The CDR3 has 16 amino acids.